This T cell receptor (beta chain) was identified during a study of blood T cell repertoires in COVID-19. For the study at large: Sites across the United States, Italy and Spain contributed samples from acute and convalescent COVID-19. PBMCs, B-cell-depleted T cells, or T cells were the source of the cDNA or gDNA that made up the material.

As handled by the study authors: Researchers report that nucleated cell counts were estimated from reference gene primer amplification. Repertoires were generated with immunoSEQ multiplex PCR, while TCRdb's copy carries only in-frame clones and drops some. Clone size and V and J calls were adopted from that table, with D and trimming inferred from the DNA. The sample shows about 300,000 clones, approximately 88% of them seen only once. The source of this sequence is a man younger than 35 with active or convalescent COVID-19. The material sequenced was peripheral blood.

This chain's CDR3 is CATESTGNTIYF. The CDR3 coding sequence is TGTGCCACCGAGTCGACAGGAAACACCATATATTTT. The V gene is TRBV3-1 (or the pseudogene TRBV3-2), the J gene TRBJ1-3; D is uncertain. This CDR3 has 12 residues. Germline V lookup: CDR1 LGHDT, CDR2 YNNKEL (reference sequence). Trimming took 10 bases from V and 4 from J, leaving 11 bases between them.